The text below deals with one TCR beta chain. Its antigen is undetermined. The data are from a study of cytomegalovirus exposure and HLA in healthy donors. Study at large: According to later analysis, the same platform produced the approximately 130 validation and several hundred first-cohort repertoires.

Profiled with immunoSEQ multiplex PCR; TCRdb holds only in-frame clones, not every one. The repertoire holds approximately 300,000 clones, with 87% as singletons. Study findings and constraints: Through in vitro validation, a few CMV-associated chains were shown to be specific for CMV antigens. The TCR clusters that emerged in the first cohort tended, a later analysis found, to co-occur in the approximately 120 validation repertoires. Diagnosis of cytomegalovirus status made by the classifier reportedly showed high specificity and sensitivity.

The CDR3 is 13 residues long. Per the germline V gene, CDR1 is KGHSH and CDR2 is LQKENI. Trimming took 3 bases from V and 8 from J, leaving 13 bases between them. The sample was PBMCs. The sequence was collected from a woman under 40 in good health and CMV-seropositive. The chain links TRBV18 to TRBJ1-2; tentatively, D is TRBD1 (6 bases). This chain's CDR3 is CASSPSGEGGYTF. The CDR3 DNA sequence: TGTGCCAGCTCACCGTCAGGGGAGGGAGGCTACACCTTC.